This T cell receptor beta chain was identified during a study of cytomegalovirus exposure and HLA in healthy donors. Study-level information: Inside one of the first data releases sat about 91 million unique TCRs taken from HLA-typed donors.

Amplification used 60 Vbeta primers and 13 Jbeta primers. Data came from immunoSEQ multiplex PCR; TCRdb stores just in-frame clones and leaves some out. Among around 170,000 clones listed, roughly 80% were seen once. Germline-derived CDR1 and CDR2 are LNHDA and SQIVND (reference sequence). This CDR3 comprises 16 residues. V lost 4 bases and J lost 4; bases outside the gene matches: 8. The clonotype was recovered from a woman between 45 and 65 years old in good health and CMV-seropositive. Material: PBMCs. The chain links TRBV19 to TRBJ2-1; 9 bases are a match to TRBD1. The CDR3, as DNA: TGTGCCAGTAGTAACTCGGGACAGGGCTTATACAATGAGCAGTTCTTC. Encoded protein: CASSNSGQGLYNEQFF.